One and the same sample provided the 25 T cell receptor beta chains below, sequenced in a study of control samples from healthy donors and cancer patients. Profiling relied on immunoSEQ multiplex PCR, and the TCRdb table lists in-frame clones only, not all of them. The sample yields around 110,000 clones, 85% to 90% seen once. The sample comprised PBMCs. The receptors were gathered from a woman aged 45 to 65 with colorectal cancer.

This chain links TRBV7-2 with TRBJ1-5; no clear D. Germline values: CDR1 SGHTA, CDR2 FQGNSA. This CDR3 is 14 amino acids long. The V gene lost 5 bases and the J gene lost 5 bases, with 13 bases spanning the gap. CDR3 nucleotides: TGTGCCAGCAGCCCGAGTACAAGGGATCAGCCCCAGCATTTT. The encoded protein is CASSPSTRDQPQHF.

The chain carries TRBV7-6 and TRBJ1-5, with 11 bases aligning to TRBD1. Germline V gives CDR1 SGHVS, CDR2 FNYEAQ. CDR3 length: 15 residues. V was pared by 4 bases and J by 5 bases, with 4 bases of the junction left unmatched. The CDR3: CASSSGTGGYQPQHF. The CDR3 DNA is TGTGCCAGCAGCTCGGGGACAGGGGGTTATCAGCCCCAGCATTTT.

The chain links TRBV25-1 to TRBJ1-1; D may be TRBD1 (6 bases). The CDR3 loop spans 13 amino acids. The V end was cut by 7 bases, the J end by 2 bases, with 11 bases between. Looked up from germline, CDR1 is MGHDK and CDR2 is SYGVNS. In DNA, the CDR3 is TGTGCCAGCAAGGACAGACCTAACACTGAAGCTTTCTTT. This encodes CASKDRPNTEAFF.

The rearrangement links TRBV7-6 to TRBJ2-7, with D perhaps TRBD2 (5 bases). Trimming left V 3 bases short and J 2 bases short, with 11 bases between. Germline loops: CDR1 SGHVS, CDR2 FNYEAQ. This CDR3 is 14 amino acids long. CDR3 sequence reads: CASSLSGPTYEQYF. CDR3 bases: TGTGCCAGCAGCTTGAGCGGACCCACCTACGAGCAGTACTTC.

The chain links TRBV5-1 to TRBJ1-5, with 8 bases aligning to TRBD1. The CDR3 covers 16 residues. CDR1 is SGHRS and CDR2 is YFSETQ in the germline V gene. Germline trimming cut 4 bases from V and 0 bases from J; bases unmatched to any gene: 6. The CDR3 sequence is CASSPTGGNSNQPQHF. The CDR3 bases are TGCGCCAGCAGCCCAACAGGGGGAAATAGCAATCAGCCCCAGCATTTT.

V is TRBV29-1 and J is TRBJ1-2; D uncertain. With 2 bases removed from V and 5 bases from J, the gap between germline ends came to 15 bases. The CDR3 loop spans 14 amino acids. Germline V gene data show CDR1 as SQVTM and CDR2 as ANQGSEA. In DNA, the CDR3 is TGCAGCGTTGAATTTGCTCCCGCTCGATATGGCTACACCTTC. Encoded protein: CSVEFAPARYGYTF. Variable domain in full (rest from reference TRBV29-1 and TRBJ1-2): SAVISQKPSRDICQRGTSLTIQCQVDSQVTMMFWYRQQPGQSLTLIATANQGSEATYESGFVIDKFPISRPNLTFSTLTVSNMSPEDSSIYLCSVEFAPARYGYTFGSGTRLTVV.

This chain connects TRBV5-1 to TRBJ2-1, with D possibly matching TRBD2 (6 bases). The CDR3 is 14 amino acids. V shed 3 bases and J shed 4 bases, with 11 bases lying between them. CDR1 is SGHRS, CDR2 YFSETQ, per germline. CDR3 protein: CASSSAGSYNEQFF. The CDR3 nucleotides read TGCGCCAGCAGCTCAGCGGGCTCGTACAATGAGCAGTTCTTC.

The chain employs TRBV19 and TRBJ1-1; D is unresolved. The V gene's germline CDR1 is LNHDA and CDR2 SQIVND (reference sequence). The CDR3 loop spans 13 amino acids. The V end was cut by 7 bases, the J end by 1 base, with 10 bases between. The CDR3 region has the DNA TGTGCCAGTACAGGTAGGCAGAACACTGAAGCTTTCTTT. It encodes CASTGRQNTEAFF.

V and J are TRBV12-5 and TRBJ2-1, with unresolved D. CDR1 and CDR2 from the germline V gene are LGHNT and FRNRAP. Trimming removed 0 bases from V and 15 bases from J, with 12 bases in between. The CDR3 runs 12 residues. The CDR3 bases are TGTGCTAGTGGTTTGGTGGCCGCCCCTGGGTTCTTC. Amino acid sequence: CASGLVAAPGFF.

The V and J genes are TRBV7-9 and TRBJ2-6; D is unresolved. Germline-derived CDR1 and CDR2 are SEHNR and FQNEAQ (reference sequence). V was trimmed by 2 bases and J by 2 bases, leaving 4 bases between them. This CDR3 region has 14 residues. CDR3 protein: CASSLQAGANVLTF. CDR3 DNA: TGTGCCAGCAGCTTACAGGCTGGGGCCAACGTCCTGACTTTC.

This rearrangement joins TRBV18 to TRBJ2-2, with 7 bases fitting TRBD2. The germline V gene has CDR1 KGHSH and CDR2 LQKENI. V lost 3 bases and J lost 5; bases outside the gene matches: 9. This CDR3 is built from 16 residues. CDR3 DNA sequence: TGTGCCAGCTCACCCTTATCGACTAGCAGTACCGGGGAGCTGTTTTTT. Encoded protein: CASSPLSTSSTGELFF.

The chain recombines TRBV7-3 with TRBJ2-2; 7 positions agree with TRBD1. Germline CDR1 reads SGHTA; CDR2 reads FQGTGA. The V gene end was trimmed by 5 bases and the J gene end by 4 bases; junction bases not matched to a gene: 1. This CDR3 is built from 13 residues. The CDR3 reads CASSRQGTGELFF. CDR3 nucleotide sequence: TGTGCCAGCAGCCGACAGGGCACCGGGGAGCTGTTTTTT.

CDR3 nucleotides: TGTGCCAGCAGCTGGACCTTGAACACTGAAGCTTTCTTT. This encodes CASSWTLNTEAFF. This chain links TRBV7-9 with TRBJ1-1; D is unresolved. The V end lost 4 bases, the J end lost 0 bases, and 6 bases lay between the germline ends. This CDR3 has 13 residues. Germline CDR1 and CDR2: SEHNR and FQNEAQ (reference sequence).

The gene calls are TRBV27 and TRBJ2-7, with TRBD1 as a possible D gene (5 bases). The CDR3 length is 14 residues. V shed 3 bases and J shed 0 bases, with 9 bases lying between them. Germline lookup yields CDR1 MNHEY and CDR2 SMNVEV (reference sequence). CDR3 coding DNA: TGTGCCAGCAGTTTGCACAGGCTCTCCTACGAGCAGTACTTC. Translation: CASSLHRLSYEQYF.

Notes on this clone: This CDR3 is also generated by other DNA sequences in the sample. This sequence joins TRBV19 and TRBJ2-7, with 10 positions matching TRBD1. Germline CDR1 is LNHDA and CDR2 is SQIVND (reference sequence). V gave up 3 bases and J gave up 3 bases; unmatched junction bases: 5. The length of the CDR3 is 15 residues. This chain's CDR3 is CASSISGQGGYEQYF. CDR3 nucleotide sequence: TGTGCCAGTAGTATCTCCGGACAGGGGGGCTACGAGCAGTACTTC.

The V and J genes are TRBV5-4 and TRBJ1-1, with 10 bases fitting TRBD1. CDR1 is SGHNT, CDR2 YYREEE, per germline (reference sequence). The CDR3 spans 14 residues. With 5 bases clipped from V and 2 bases from J, the junction kept 3 bases outside the gene matches. CDR3 region: CASSWDRGNTEAFF. DNA for the CDR3: TGTGCCAGCAGTTGGGACAGGGGAAACACTGAAGCTTTCTTT.

V and J are TRBV12-5 and TRBJ2-7; TRBD1 is a possible D gene (5 bases). Germline CDR1 and CDR2: LGHNT and FRNRAP. The V end lost 5 bases, the J end lost 2 bases, and 13 bases lay between the germline ends. The CDR3 contains 14 residues. The CDR3: CASGQLTDTYEQYF. For the CDR3, the DNA is TGTGCTAGTGGTCAACTGACAGATACCTACGAGCAGTACTTC.

The chain joins TRBV11-2 to TRBJ1-2, with D hard to call. The CDR3 runs 15 residues. Germline assignment: CDR1 SGHAT and CDR2 FQNNGV. The ends were cut back, 6 bases at V and 0 bases at J, with 14 bases in the middle. The CDR3 loop is CASRPSGRTNYGYTF. DNA for the CDR3: TGTGCCAGCAGGCCTAGTGGGAGAACTAACTATGGCTACACCTTC. Together with reference TRBV11-2 and TRBJ1-2, the CDR3 gives the full variable domain: EAGVAQSPRYKIIEKRQSVAFWCNPISGHATLYWYQQILGQGPKLLIQFQNNGVVDDSQLPKDRFSAERLKGVDSTLKIQPAKLEDSAVYLCASRPSGRTNYGYTFGSGTRLTVV.

The chain couples TRBV12-3 or TRBV12-4 to TRBJ1-1, with D hard to call. The CDR3 totals 13 residues. Trimming shortened V by 2 bases and J by 1 base, and 5 bases separated the two germline ends. CDR3 sequence: CASSLNANTEAFF. In DNA form, the CDR3 reads TGTGCCAGCAGTTTAAATGCGAACACTGAAGCTTTCTTT.

The rearrangement joins TRBV7-8 to TRBJ1-4, with 7 bases identical to TRBD1. Germline CDR1 is SGHVS and CDR2 is FQNEAQ. With 5 bases clipped from V and 5 bases from J, the junction kept 8 bases outside the gene matches. The CDR3 loop spans 15 amino acids. This CDR3 reads CASSQLTGLNEKLFF. CDR3 bases: TGTGCCAGCAGCCAGCTGACAGGGCTAAATGAAAAACTGTTTTTT.

The chain carries TRBV12-3 or TRBV12-4 and TRBJ1-2; TRBD1 agrees at 7 bases. The length of the CDR3 is 11 residues. Trimming cost V 4 bases and J 10 bases; bases outside gene matches: 3. The CDR3 DNA reads TGTGCCAGCAGTTACAGGGGTGACTACACCTTC. It specifies CASSYRGDYTF.

V gene TRBV5-4 combines with J gene TRBJ1-4, with 8 nucleotides matching TRBD1. The junction had 15 bases not matched to a gene; V was cut back by 4 bases and J by 7 bases. Germline CDR1 reads SGHNT; CDR2 reads YYREEE (reference sequence). This CDR3 spans 17 amino acids. CDR3 DNA: TGTGCCAGCAGCCGAACAGCAGGGGGCTCAGGTGTTGAAAAACTGTTTTTT. This encodes CASSRTAGGSGVEKLFF.

The V call is TRBV30, the J call TRBJ1-1; a possible D gene is TRBD1 (5 bases). V was pared by 4 bases and J by 1 base, with 10 bases between. This CDR3 has 13 amino acids. CDR1 is GTSNPN, CDR2 SVGIG, per germline (reference sequence). For the CDR3, the DNA is TGTGCCTGGACGGCAGGGACGAACACTGAAGCTTTCTTT. Its protein is CAWTAGTNTEAFF.

V and J are TRBV5-1 and TRBJ1-4; 12 bases align to TRBD1. The germline V gene has CDR1 SGHRS and CDR2 YFSETQ. Trimming cost V 3 bases and J 6 bases; bases outside gene matches: 15. The CDR3 contains 19 residues. The CDR3 loop is CASSSQPPGTGGAYEKLFF. CDR3 DNA sequence: TGCGCCAGCAGCTCCCAACCTCCCGGGACAGGGGGCGCCTATGAAAAACTGTTTTTT.

The chain recombines TRBV29-1 with TRBJ2-3; TRBD2 matches at 16 bases. V was clipped by 6 bases and J by 5 bases; unmatched bases: 14. Germline values: CDR1 SQVTM, CDR2 ANQGSEA. The CDR3 consists of 18 residues. CDR3 DNA: TGCAGCGTGGGTGTGGGGACTAGCGGGGGGGATGTTGTAGATACGCAGTATTTT. This codes for CSVGVGTSGGDVVDTQYF.